The TCR beta chain under discussion was sequenced for a study of T cells after yellow fever vaccination. Regarding the study as a whole: Abundant clonotypes from the bulk population could get into FACS-sorted repertoires as contaminants.

A single record per CDR3 protein comes from TCRdb applying MiXCR to the 5' RACE reads. The top ten clones hold 15% to 20% of a sample with about 580,000 distinct CDR3 sequences, 17% of them seen once. Worth noting for this clonotype: Its antigen is still unknown.

This CDR3 region has 16 residues. CDR1 SGHRS and CDR2 YFSETQ come from the germline V gene. Trimming at V came to 3 bases and at J to 5 bases, leaving 14 bases not matched to a gene. The sample was PBMCs, taken 5 days after the first yellow fever vaccination. This sequence originates from a man between 18 and 29 years old who received the YFV17D yellow fever vaccine. The V gene is TRBV5-1, the J gene TRBJ2-7; 7 bases line up with TRBD1. CDR3 DNA: TGCGCCAGCAGCTGGGGGACAGTTCTTGCTCAGGACGAGCAGTACTTC. Translating it yields CASSWGTVLAQDEQYF.